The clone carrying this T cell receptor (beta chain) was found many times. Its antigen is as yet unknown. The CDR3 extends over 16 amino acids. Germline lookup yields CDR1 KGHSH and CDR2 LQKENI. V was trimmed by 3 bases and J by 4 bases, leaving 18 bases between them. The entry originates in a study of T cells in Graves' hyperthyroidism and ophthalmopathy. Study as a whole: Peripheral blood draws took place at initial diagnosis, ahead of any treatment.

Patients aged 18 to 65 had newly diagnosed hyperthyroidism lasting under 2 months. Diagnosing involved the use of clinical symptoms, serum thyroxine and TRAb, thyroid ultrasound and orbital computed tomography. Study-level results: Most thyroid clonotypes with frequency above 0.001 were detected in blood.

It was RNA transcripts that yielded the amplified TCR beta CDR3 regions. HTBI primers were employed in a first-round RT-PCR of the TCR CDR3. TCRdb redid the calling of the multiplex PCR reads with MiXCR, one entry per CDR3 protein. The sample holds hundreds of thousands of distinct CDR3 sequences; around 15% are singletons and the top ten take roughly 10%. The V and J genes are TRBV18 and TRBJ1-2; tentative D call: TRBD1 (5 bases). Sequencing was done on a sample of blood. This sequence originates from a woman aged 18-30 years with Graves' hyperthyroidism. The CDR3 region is CASSPGPFIPLYGYTF. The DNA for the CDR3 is TGTGCCAGCTCACCGGGGCCTTTCATACCTCTCTATGGCTACACCTTC.